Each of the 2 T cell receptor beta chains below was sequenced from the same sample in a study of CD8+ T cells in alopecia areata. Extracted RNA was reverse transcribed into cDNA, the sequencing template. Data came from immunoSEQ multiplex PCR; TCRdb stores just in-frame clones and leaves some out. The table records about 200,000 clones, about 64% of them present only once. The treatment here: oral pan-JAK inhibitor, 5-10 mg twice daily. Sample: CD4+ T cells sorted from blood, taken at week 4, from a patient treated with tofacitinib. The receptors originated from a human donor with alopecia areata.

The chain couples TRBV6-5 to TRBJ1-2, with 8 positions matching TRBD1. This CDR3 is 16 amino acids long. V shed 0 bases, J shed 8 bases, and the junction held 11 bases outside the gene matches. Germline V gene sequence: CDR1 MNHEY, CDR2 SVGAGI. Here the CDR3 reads CASSYSIPRTGNGYTF. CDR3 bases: TGTGCCAGCAGTTACTCGATACCCAGGACAGGGAACGGCTACACCTTC.

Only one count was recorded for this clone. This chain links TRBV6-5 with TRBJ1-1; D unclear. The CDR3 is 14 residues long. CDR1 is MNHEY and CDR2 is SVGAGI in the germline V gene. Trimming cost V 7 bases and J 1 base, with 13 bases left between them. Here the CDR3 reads CASKGLDGNTEAFF. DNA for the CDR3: TGTGCCAGCAAAGGGCTCGATGGGAACACTGAAGCTTTCTTT.